This is a list of T cell receptor beta chains from one sample in a study of OX40 agonist ivuxolimab in advanced cancers. The method was immunoSEQ multiplex PCR; TCRdb's version includes in-frame clones alone and lacks a portion of them. Among 55,000 to 75,000 clones listed, about 79% were seen once. Specimen: CD4+ or CD8+ T cells sorted from blood, collected in a trial of the OX40 agonist ivuxolimab. These receptors all stem from an adult with an advanced solid tumor such as melanoma, head and neck, liver or kidney cancer. CDR3s include the opening cysteine and the closing phenylalanine or tryptophan. Each record gives: V gene, D gene, J gene, clone size, CDR3 protein, CDR3 DNA. D genes are given only for firm matches. Size values are once, few and many counts, or a class for expanded clones, and some rows have none.

TRBV28,.,TRBJ1-3,.,CASSPLSRTPGNTIYF,TGTGCCAGCAGTCCCCTTTCCCGGACGCCTGGAAACACCATATATTTT
TRBV15,TRBD1,TRBJ1-1,.,CATSATGPLWGPEAFF,TGTGCCACCAGCGCGACAGGGCCCCTATGGGGACCTGAAGCTTTCTTT
TRBV5-1,.,TRBJ1-3,.,CASSLGNSGNTIYF,TGCGCCAGCAGCTTGGGAAACTCTGGAAACACCATATATTTT
TRBV11-2,.,TRBJ1-4,.,CASSLGAGEVEKLFF,TGTGCCAGCAGCTTAGGGGCAGGGGAAGTTGAAAAACTGTTTTTT
TRBV9,TRBD1,TRBJ2-7,.,CASSVAGTGSYEQYF,TGTGCCAGCAGCGTAGCTGGGACAGGGTCCTACGAGCAGTACTTC
TRBV5-1,.,TRBJ2-7,.,CASSSGGAPYEQYF,TGCGCCAGCAGCTCTGGGGGCGCGCCCTACGAGCAGTACTTC
TRBV19,.,TRBJ1-2,few,CATTRADTGYTF,TGTGCCACCACCCGAGCAGATACCGGCTACACCTTC
TRBV7-2,TRBD1,TRBJ2-5,once,CASSPHRGKETQYF,TGTGCCAGCAGCCCACACAGGGGTAAGGAGACCCAGTACTTC
TRBV29-1,.,TRBJ1-3,.,CSVVERSDTIYF,TGCAGCGTTGTGGAAAGGTCAGACACCATATATTTT
TRBV7-6,.,TRBJ1-3,few,CASSPSSVHTIYF,TGTGCCAGCAGCCCTTCTAGTGTACACACCATATATTTT
TRBV5-1,.,TRBJ2-5,.,CASSFGSQETQYF,TGCGCCAGCAGCTTTGGCAGTCAAGAGACCCAGTACTTC
TRBV4-3,.,TRBJ1-1,few,CASSPQWGANTEAFF,TGCGCCAGCAGCCCCCAGTGGGGTGCGAACACTGAAGCTTTCTTT
TRBV7-2,.,TRBJ1-5,once,CASSLGVGSNQPQHF,TGTGCCAGCAGCCTCGGGGTTGGTAGCAATCAGCCCCAGCATTTT
TRBV7-9,.,TRBJ2-7,.,CASSTAVGAYEQYF,TGTGCCAGCAGCACCGCGGTGGGAGCCTACGAGCAGTACTTC
TRBV2,.,TRBJ2-5,.,CASSSLGVQETQYF,TGTGCCAGCAGCAGCCTGGGGGTCCAGGAGACCCAGTACTTC
TRBV10-3,TRBD2,TRBJ2-7,.,CAISERLGTSGEQYF,TGTGCCATCAGTGAACGTTTGGGGACTAGCGGCGAGCAGTACTTC
TRBV29-1,.,TRBJ2-5,.,CSVDLMGETQYF,TGCAGCGTTGACCTCATGGGCGAGACCCAGTACTTC
TRBV6-1,.,TRBJ1-4,.,CASSRQPSNEKLFF,TGTGCCAGCAGTAGACAGCCATCTAATGAAAAACTGTTTTTT
TRBV10-3,.,TRBJ2-7,.,CAISEGYGEQYF,TGTGCCATCAGTGAAGGGTATGGCGAGCAGTACTTC
TRBV6-5,TRBD2,TRBJ2-2,few,CASSRLAGSTGELFF,TGTGCCAGCAGTCGACTAGCGGGGTCCACCGGGGAGCTGTTTTTT
TRBV18,.,TRBJ2-3,.,CASSPLLQGSTDTQYF,TGTGCCAGCTCACCCCTCCTGCAGGGTAGTACAGATACGCAGTATTTT
TRBV5-1,.,TRBJ2-7,.,CASSPSSGNVNEQYF,TGCGCCAGCAGCCCAAGCTCGGGAAACGTAAACGAGCAGTACTTC
TRBV5-1,TRBD1,TRBJ1-2,.,CASSEGTANYGYTF,TGCGCCAGCAGCGAGGGGACAGCTAACTATGGCTACACCTTC
TRBV18,.,TRBJ1-1,.,CASSPAGGGMNTEAFF,TGTGCCAGCTCACCCGCCGGGGGGGGGATGAACACTGAAGCTTTCTTT
TRBV11-2,.,TRBJ2-7,.,CASSSNGQILTYEQYF,TGTGCCAGCAGCTCCAACGGACAGATTCTTACCTACGAGCAGTACTTC
TRBV5-1,.,TRBJ2-3,few,CASSLLPPGNADTQYF,TGCGCCAGCAGCTTGTTGCCCCCAGGAAACGCAGATACGCAGTATTTT
TRBV5-1,TRBD1,TRBJ2-2,.,CASSYTRTGGNTGELFF,TGCGCCAGCAGCTATACCCGGACAGGGGGAAACACCGGGGAGCTGTTTTTT
TRBV6-5,TRBD1,TRBJ2-7,.,CASSYSPGQGAEQYF,TGTGCCAGCAGTTACTCGCCGGGACAGGGCGCCGAGCAGTACTTC
TRBV19,.,TRBJ1-5,.,CATRDNNQPQHF,TGTGCCACCCGGGACAACAATCAGCCCCAGCATTTT
TRBV6-4,.,TRBJ1-1,.,CASTRRFREAFF,TGTGCCAGCACGAGAAGGTTCAGGGAGGCTTTCTTT
TRBV6-1,.,TRBJ1-1,.,CASSEASILWDNGNTEAFF,TGTGCCAGCAGTGAAGCGAGTATTCTCTGGGACAATGGGAACACTGAAGCTTTCTTT
TRBV7-9,TRBD1,TRBJ2-5,.,CASSWGQGGGTQYF,TGTGCCAGCAGCTGGGGACAGGGGGGCGGAACCCAGTACTTC
TRBV7-9,.,TRBJ1-2,few,CASTELGGPGYGYTF,TGTGCCAGCACCGAGCTCGGGGGGCCTGGCTATGGCTACACCTTC
TRBV10-3,TRBD2,TRBJ2-4,.,CAISDGTSGGVNIQYF,TGTGCCATCAGTGACGGAACTAGCGGGGGGGTGAACATTCAGTACTTC
TRBV5-6,.,TRBJ2-5,.,CASSLQAGETQYF,TGTGCCAGCAGCTTGCAAGCTGGGGAGACCCAGTACTTC
TRBV7-2,.,TRBJ1-1,few,CASSLVFVNTEAFF,TGTGCCAGCAGCTTAGTCTTCGTGAACACTGAAGCTTTCTTT
TRBV7-2,.,TRBJ2-2,.,CASSLHLRRSGELFF,TGTGCCAGCAGCCTCCACCTGAGGAGGTCCGGGGAGCTGTTTTTT
TRBV29-1,.,TRBJ2-5,.,CSVTDVRGQETQYF,TGCAGCGTTACGGACGTTAGGGGGCAAGAGACCCAGTACTTC
TRBV19,.,TRBJ2-1,.,CASTPAARNEQFF,TGTGCCAGTACCCCCGCAGCCAGAAATGAGCAGTTCTTC
TRBV7-2,.,TRBJ2-7,.,CASSLERGPYEQYF,TGTGCCAGCAGCTTAGAACGGGGACCTTACGAGCAGTACTTC
TRBV19,TRBD1,TRBJ1-5,.,CASSGGRGPQPQHF,TGTGCCAGTAGTGGGGGCAGGGGGCCTCAGCCCCAGCATTTT
TRBV7-2,.,TRBJ1-6,.,CASSLKGGNSPLHF,TGTGCCAGCAGCTTAAAGGGGGGTAATTCACCCCTCCACTTT
TRBV7-2,TRBD2,TRBJ2-3,.,CASSLEGLAGGPDTQYF,TGTGCCAGCAGCTTAGAGGGTCTAGCGGGGGGGCCAGATACGCAGTATTTT
TRBV5-6,TRBD1,TRBJ2-5,once,CASSSRQGAWETQYF,TGTGCCAGCAGCTCTCGACAGGGGGCTTGGGAGACCCAGTACTTC
TRBV7-8,TRBD1,TRBJ2-3,.,CASSLFPGTASTDTQYF,TGTGCCAGCAGCTTATTCCCCGGGACAGCCAGCACAGATACGCAGTATTTT
TRBV2,TRBD1,TRBJ2-1,.,CASSRTGGAGEQFF,TGTGCCAGCAGTCGGACAGGGGGCGCGGGGGAGCAGTTCTTC
TRBV7-3,.,TRBJ1-1,.,CASSPRPTLDTEAFF,TGTGCCAGCAGCCCTCGTCCCACCCTGGACACTGAAGCTTTCTTT
TRBV7-3,TRBD1,TRBJ1-1,.,CASSSPIGDRYNTEAFF,TGTGCCAGCAGCTCGCCGATTGGGGACAGATACAACACTGAAGCTTTCTTT